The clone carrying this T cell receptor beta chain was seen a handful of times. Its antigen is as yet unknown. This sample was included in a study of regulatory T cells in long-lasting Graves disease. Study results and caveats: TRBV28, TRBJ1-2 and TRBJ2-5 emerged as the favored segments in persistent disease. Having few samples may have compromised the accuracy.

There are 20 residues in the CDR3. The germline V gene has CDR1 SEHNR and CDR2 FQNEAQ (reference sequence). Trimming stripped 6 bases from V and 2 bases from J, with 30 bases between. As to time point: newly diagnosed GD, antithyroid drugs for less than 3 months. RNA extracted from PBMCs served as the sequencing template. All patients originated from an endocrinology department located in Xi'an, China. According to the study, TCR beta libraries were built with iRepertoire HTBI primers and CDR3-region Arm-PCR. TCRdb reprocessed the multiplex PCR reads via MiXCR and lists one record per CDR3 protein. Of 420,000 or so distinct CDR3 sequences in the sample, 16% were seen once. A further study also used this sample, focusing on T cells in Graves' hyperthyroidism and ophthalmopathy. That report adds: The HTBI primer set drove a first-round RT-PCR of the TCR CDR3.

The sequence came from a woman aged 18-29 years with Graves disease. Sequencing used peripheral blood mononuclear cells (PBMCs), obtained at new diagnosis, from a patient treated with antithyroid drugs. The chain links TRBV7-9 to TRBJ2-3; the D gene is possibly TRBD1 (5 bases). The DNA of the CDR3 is TGTGCCAGCAGAAAAATAGCCGGGCAGGGTAGTGGGGAAAACACAGATACGCAGTATTTT. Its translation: CASRKIAGQGSGENTDTQYF.